Ten or more counts support the clone carrying this T cell receptor (beta chain). These data come from a study of T-cell reconstitution after alpha-beta-depleted transplantation in children. Library preparation (for TCRbeta) was performed with unique molecular identifiers. Using its own MiXCR run on the PCR reads, TCRdb lists one record per CDR3 protein. This sample has under 350,000 distinct CDR3 sequences; more than 9% occur once, and the top ten carry over 9%. Per germline, CDR1 SGHKS and CDR2 YYEKEE (reference sequence). After removal of 1 base from V and 2 bases from J, the junction contained 2 bases not matched to a gene. This CDR3 is 14 amino acids long.

This clonotype originated in a human donor who donated a stem cell graft to a child with SCID. The material sequenced was PBMCs from the stem cell graft donor, taken from the stem cell graft. V usage is TRBV5-5 and J usage is TRBJ1-2; 7 bases map to TRBD1. The CDR3 here is CASSLTGENYGYTF. For the CDR3, the DNA is TGTGCCAGCAGCTTGACAGGGGAGAACTATGGCTACACCTTC.